The entry that follows covers one TCR beta chain sequence. These data come from a study of blood T cell repertoires in COVID-19. Study background: COVID-19 samples from acute and convalescent phases originated in the United States, Italy and Spain. Sources were T cells, B-cell-depleted T cells, or PBMCs; the material itself was cDNA or gDNA.

Participants reported their clinical history, and cohort assignment relied on those reports. Germline V gene sequence: CDR1 KGHSH, CDR2 LQKENI. V shed 2 bases and J shed 3 bases, with 12 bases lying between them. CDR3 length: 15 amino acids. In the source study's methods: Estimated nucleated cell counts came from reference gene primer amplification. Using immunoSEQ multiplex PCR, the repertoire was profiled, and TCRdb retains in-frame clones only, with some absent. D and trimming come from the DNA, and the V and J calls and clone size come from that table. Of more than 250,000 clones in the sample, about 90% were seen once.

V gene TRBV18 combines with J gene TRBJ2-3; perhaps TRBD2 as D (5 bases). Sequencing was performed on PBMCs or T cells enriched from blood (not recorded which). The sequence was collected from a young woman with acute COVID-19. The CDR3 DNA reads as TGTGCCAGCTCACCAGTGGGAGTGGGTACAGATACGCAGTATTTT. It translates to CASSPVGVGTDTQYF.